These 27 T cell receptor beta chains were all obtained from the same sample, sequenced in a study of blood T cell repertoires in COVID-19. Profiling relied on immunoSEQ multiplex PCR, and the TCRdb table lists in-frame clones only, not all of them. Seen here are approximately 300,000 clones, around 90% observed once, and the top ten hold roughly 7%. Input material: peripheral blood. The receptors shown here come from a woman in her 30s with COVID-19, enrolled during active disease.

The sample holds one count of this clone. The J gene is TRBJ1-5, the V gene TRBV2, with 7 positions matching TRBD1. The CDR3 runs 13 residues. CDR1 and CDR2 (germline): SNHLY, FYNNEI. The V and J ends lost 10 bases and 4 bases, in that order; junction bases with no gene match: 7. CDR3 nucleotide sequence: TGTGCCATCCAGACAGGGAAGAATCAGCCCCAGCATTTT. Translating gives CAIQTGKNQPQHF.

The CDR3 bases are TGTGCCAGCAGCCAAAGGGGCAGGGGGCGAGGTCAGCCCCAGCATTTT. Protein sequence: CASSQRGRGRGQPQHF. This chain links TRBV2 with TRBJ1-5, with 8 bases aligning to TRBD1. The CDR3 is 16 amino acids. Germline CDR1 is SNHLY and CDR2 is FYNNEI. V shed 6 bases and J 6 bases; nucleotides not matched to a gene: 13.

The genes are TRBV2 and TRBJ2-5; D not resolved. The ends were cut back, 1 base at V and 0 bases at J, with 6 bases in the middle. Germline CDR1 reads SNHLY; CDR2 reads FYNNEI. The CDR3 runs 14 residues. The CDR3 spells CASSEGQNQETQYF. CDR3 DNA sequence: TGTGCCAGCAGTGAAGGGCAGAACCAAGAGACCCAGTACTTC.

V gene TRBV18 combines with J gene TRBJ2-5, with TRBD2 identical over 12 bases. This CDR3 has 15 residues. V shed 6 bases, J shed 4 bases, and the junction held 6 bases outside the gene matches. Germline lookup yields CDR1 KGHSH and CDR2 LQKENI. For the CDR3, the DNA is TGTGCCAGCTCTGCTACACTAGCGGGGGGAGAGACCCAGTACTTC. It encodes CASSATLAGGETQYF.

The gene calls are TRBV5-6 and TRBJ2-1, with D unclear. This CDR3 has 14 residues. Trimming pared 4 bases from V and 0 bases from J, leaving 8 bases between. Per the germline V gene, CDR1 is SGHDT and CDR2 is YYEEEE. The CDR3 region is CASSPASSYNEQFF. In DNA, the CDR3 is TGTGCCAGCAGCCCCGCTAGCTCCTACAATGAGCAGTTCTTC.

This sequence joins TRBV7-8 and TRBJ2-2, with TRBD2 identical over 11 bases. The CDR3 sequence is 18 residues long. J lost 3 bases, V lost 2 bases, and 8 bases had no gene match. Germline CDR1 and CDR2: SGHVS and FQNEAQ. The chain's CDR3 is CASSLLPLAGVHTGELFF. In nucleotides, the CDR3 is TGTGCCAGCAGCTTATTGCCACTAGCGGGAGTACACACCGGGGAGCTGTTTTTT.

V is TRBV4-2 and J is TRBJ2-1; no clear D gene. V was shortened by 3 bases and J by 4 bases, with 7 bases between the two germline ends. From germline, CDR1 is LGHNA and CDR2 YNFKEQ. The CDR3 has 13 amino acids. The CDR3: CASSHNQYNEQFF. The CDR3 DNA sequence: TGTGCCAGCAGCCATAATCAGTACAATGAGCAGTTCTTC.

The gene calls are TRBV6-6 and TRBJ2-1, with D maybe TRBD2 (6 bases). This CDR3 region has 16 residues. V was clipped by 5 bases and J by 3 bases, with 17 bases between them. The germline V gene encodes CDR1 MNHNY and CDR2 SVGAGI (reference sequence). The CDR3 loop reads CASSQDPGTYYNEQFF. DNA of the CDR3: TGTGCCAGCAGTCAAGACCCCGGGACTTACTACAATGAGCAGTTCTTC.

The gene calls are TRBV30 and TRBJ2-7; the D gene is possibly TRBD1 (6 bases). This CDR3 is built from 12 residues. Germline CDR1 GTSNPN, CDR2 SVGIG (reference sequence). V was shortened by 5 bases and J by 3 bases, with 11 bases between the two germline ends. CDR3 protein: CAWGPDSYEQYF. CDR3 in DNA: TGTGCCTGGGGCCCGGACAGCTACGAGCAGTACTTC. Full variable domain (remainder filled in from reference TRBV30 and TRBJ2-7): SQTIHQWPATLVQPVGSPLSLECTVEGTSNPNLYWYRQAAGRGLQLLFYSVGIGQISSEVPQNLSASRPQDRQFILSSKKLLLSDSGFYLCAWGPDSYEQYFGPGTRLTVT.

This sequence joins TRBV2 and TRBJ2-7, with 9 positions matching TRBD1. The CDR3 consists of 12 residues. The germline V gene has CDR1 SNHLY and CDR2 FYNNEI. The V segment lost 5 bases and the J segment 6 bases; nucleotides outside the gene matches: 2. CDR3: CASSKTGGEQYF. CDR3 nucleotide sequence: TGTGCCAGCAGTAAGACAGGGGGCGAGCAGTACTTC.

The rearrangement links TRBV2 to TRBJ1-6; D remains unclear. This CDR3 has 14 residues. CDR1 and CDR2 from the germline V gene are SNHLY and FYNNEI. V dropped 2 bases and J dropped 5 bases, with 7 bases sitting between them. The CDR3 DNA sequence: TGTGCCAGCAGTGAACGGGGTAATAATTCACCCCTCCACTTT. It codes for CASSERGNNSPLHF.

The chain is built from TRBV12-3 or TRBV12-4 and TRBJ1-1; perhaps TRBD1 as D (5 bases). V was pared by 3 bases and J by 5 bases, with 10 bases between. CDR3 length equals 13 residues. The CDR3 DNA is TGTGCCAGCAGTTTCAAGGGGCTTACTGAAGCTTTCTTT. Translating gives CASSFKGLTEAFF.

The count of this clone is one. The V call is TRBV5-1, the J call TRBJ1-1; 7 nucleotides line up with TRBD1. This CDR3 is 15 amino acids long. J lost 1 base, V lost 0 bases, and 3 bases had no gene match. CDR1 and CDR2 (germline): SGHRS, YFSETQ. The DNA for the CDR3 is TGCGCCAGCAGCTTGGCTGGACAGGAGAACACTGAAGCTTTCTTT. Its protein product is CASSLAGQENTEAFF. The variable domain in full, with the rest retrieved from reference TRBV5-1 and TRBJ1-1, is KAGVTQTPRYLIKTRGQQVTLSCSPISGHRSVSWYQQTPGQGLQFLFEYFSETQRNKGNFPGRFSGRQFSNSRSEMNVSTLELGDSALYLCASSLAGQENTEAFFGQGTRLTVV.

The rearrangement joins TRBV6-6 to TRBJ1-1; D unclear. Germline V gene lookup returns CDR1 MNHNY and CDR2 SVGAGI (reference sequence). This CDR3 comprises 14 residues. Trimming stripped 6 bases from V and 4 bases from J, with 15 bases between. The CDR3 reads CASRSAPEGTEAFF. CDR3 DNA sequence: TGTGCCAGCAGATCGGCACCGGAGGGCACTGAAGCTTTCTTT.

The chain combines TRBV30 with TRBJ1-2; a weak D match, TRBD1 (5 bases). Per the germline V gene, CDR1 is GTSNPN and CDR2 is SVGIG (reference sequence). V shed 8 bases and J shed 3 bases, with 16 bases lying between them. This CDR3 spans 13 amino acids. CDR3 residues: CARRAGADYGYTF. DNA for the CDR3: TGTGCCCGCCGGGCTGGGGCGGACTATGGCTACACCTTC.

The chain couples TRBV4-1 to TRBJ2-7; D unclear. The CDR3 is made up of 12 amino acids. V was cut by 2 bases and J by 7 bases, with 9 bases left in between. Germline CDR1 reads MGHRA; CDR2 reads YSYEKL. The CDR3 DNA is TGCGCCAGCAGCCAAATTCCCAGTGAGCAGTACTTC. It encodes CASSQIPSEQYF.

The rearrangement links TRBV5-1 to TRBJ2-5; D unresolved. Germline V gene lookup returns CDR1 SGHRS and CDR2 YFSETQ. This CDR3 comprises 14 residues. Trimming pared 2 bases from V and 2 bases from J, leaving 10 bases between. The CDR3 loop reads CASSFRGGQETQYF. The CDR3 coding sequence is TGCGCCAGCAGCTTTAGAGGTGGTCAAGAGACCCAGTACTTC.

The chain employs TRBV10-3 and TRBJ2-7, with 8 bases that match TRBD2. The germline V gene has CDR1 ENHRY and CDR2 SYGVKD. The junction had 10 bases not matched to a gene; V was cut back by 11 bases and J by 4 bases. The CDR3 consists of 13 residues. DNA of the CDR3: TGTGCCGCCTCGGGGGGGGCGCGATACGAGCAGTACTTC. The encoded protein is CAASGGARYEQYF.

J is TRBJ2-3 and V is TRBV13, with 12 bases that match TRBD2. V was clipped by 5 bases and J by 5 bases; unmatched bases: 8. Germline loops: CDR1 PRHDT, CDR2 FYEKMQ (reference sequence). CDR3 length: 16 residues. CDR3 amino acids: CASSVTSGRPEDTQYF. Written as DNA, the CDR3 is TGTGCCAGCAGCGTAACTAGCGGGAGGCCCGAAGATACGCAGTATTTT. The entire variable domain, with the rest obtained from reference TRBV13 and TRBJ2-3, is as follows: AAGVIQSPRHLIKEKRETATLKCYPIPRHDTVYWYQQGPGQDPQFLISFYEKMQSDKGSIPDRFSAQQFSDYHSELNMSSLELGDSALYFCASSVTSGRPEDTQYFGPGTRLTVL.

This chain connects TRBV7-9 to TRBJ1-1; TRBD1 matches at 8 bases. V lost 5 bases to trimming and J lost 6 bases; unmatched junction nucleotides: 17. The germline CDR1 and CDR2 sequences are SEHNR and FQNEAQ (reference sequence). This CDR3 region has 17 residues. CDR3 nucleotides: TGTGCCAGCAGCGGACAGGGCAGGGGCCAAGGAATACCTGAAGCTTTCTTT. Its translation is CASSGQGRGQGIPEAFF.

The chain uses TRBV4-1 and TRBJ1-5; TRBD1 might be the D (5 bases). Trimming removed 0 bases from V and 6 bases from J, with 18 bases in between. Per germline, CDR1 MGHRA and CDR2 YSYEKL. The CDR3 extends over 17 amino acids. CDR3 protein: CASSQDAVKQGAQPQHF. As DNA, the CDR3 is TGCGCCAGCAGCCAAGACGCAGTGAAGCAGGGCGCTCAGCCCCAGCATTTT.

The chain joins TRBV20-1 to TRBJ1-5; 8 bases align to TRBD1. V was pared by 3 bases and J by 5 bases, with 6 bases of the junction left unmatched. This CDR3 contains 14 residues. Germline V CDR1 and CDR2: DFQATT, SNEGSKA (reference sequence). Here the CDR3 reads CSASLTGEYQPQHF. The DNA for the CDR3 is TGCAGTGCTAGTTTGACAGGGGAATATCAGCCCCAGCATTTT.

V usage is TRBV19 and J usage is TRBJ2-3; no reliable D call. Germline values: CDR1 LNHDA, CDR2 SQIVND (reference sequence). V lost 4 bases to trimming and J lost 2 bases, with 10 bases between them. CDR3 length equals 14 residues. CDR3 DNA sequence: TGTGCCAGTAGTAAGAGTAGCAACACAGATACGCAGTATTTT. This codes for CASSKSSNTDTQYF.

The CDR3 DNA follows: TGTGCCAGCAGTCTCCCGGGACGGCCTAGCGGGAGTTTTACCGGGGAGCTGTTTTTT. Protein: CASSLPGRPSGSFTGELFF. The chain has TRBV2 and TRBJ2-2, with 10 bases aligning to TRBD2. Germline V gene sequence: CDR1 SNHLY, CDR2 FYNNEI. V was clipped by 5 bases and J by 5 bases; unmatched bases: 17. The CDR3 has 19 residues.

V usage is TRBV21-1 and J usage is TRBJ2-1; TRBD2, as called in the table, went unchecked against the DNA. TRBV21-1 is flagged as a pseudogene. The CDR3 totals 16 residues. The CDR3, as DNA: TGTGCCAGCAGCAACAGGAGTAGCGGGAGATACAATGAGCAGTTCTTC. Its protein is CASSNRSSGRYNEQFF.

The genes are TRBV7-8 and TRBJ1-4; D is uncertain. CDR1 is SGHVS, CDR2 FQNEAQ, per germline. V shed 1 base and J shed 6 bases, with 9 bases lying between them. The CDR3 length is 14 residues. The CDR3 sequence: CASSLGALDEKLFF. Here the CDR3 DNA reads TGTGCCAGCAGCTTAGGGGCGTTAGATGAAAAACTGTTTTTT. The whole variable domain, filled in from reference TRBV7-8 and TRBJ1-4, reads GAGVSQSPRYKVAKRGQDVALRCDPISGHVSLFWYQQALGQGPEFLTYFQNEAQLDKSGLPSDRFFAERPEGSVSTLKIQRTQQEDSAVYLCASSLGALDEKLFFGSGTQLSVL.

The chain links TRBV11-1 to TRBJ2-3; no clear D. CDR3 size: 13 residues. The germline CDR1 and CDR2 sequences are SGHAT and FQDESV (reference sequence). V was cut by 4 bases and J by 6 bases, with 11 bases left in between. CDR3 region: CASSSGTGDTQYF. Written as DNA, the CDR3 is TGTGCCAGCAGCTCCGGAACCGGGGATACGCAGTATTTT.